This TCR beta chain was sequenced during a study of Ad26.COV2.S vaccination and SARS-CoV-2 variants. The assay was immunoSEQ multiplex PCR, and TCRdb's table has in-frame clones only and misses some. The sample has 350,000 to 550,000 clones; roughly nine tenths are singletons. Germline-derived CDR1 and CDR2 are KGHDR and SFDVKD. J was trimmed by 6 bases and V by 8 bases; bases with no gene match: 6. The CDR3 runs 13 residues. Treatment: roughly 20 received Ad26.COV2.S at low or high dose, single or two shots; a few received placebo; per-sample allocation not given. The samples were gathered on day 63 after the first injection of vaccine or placebo.

The V gene is TRBV24-1, the J gene TRBJ2-1; 7 bases are a match to TRBD2. The sample in question was peripheral blood, obtained in a trial of Ad26.COV2.S vaccine versus placebo. This clonotype was obtained from a person between 18 and 65 years old who received the Ad26.COV2.S COVID-19 vaccine or a placebo. CDR3: CATTAGPPNEQFF. The CDR3 region has the DNA TGTGCCACCACAGCGGGACCCCCCAATGAGCAGTTCTTC.